The next 21 T cell receptor beta chains were all read from a single sample in a study of blood T cell repertoires in COVID-19. This table comes from immunoSEQ multiplex PCR, and its TCRdb copy is limited to in-frame clones, with some not included. The table includes a few hundred thousand clones, 80% detected once. The sequenced material came from PBMCs or T cells enriched from blood (not recorded which). These receptors all stem from a woman in her 40s with acute COVID-19.

DNA for the CDR3: TGTGCCAGCAGCTGGGGACTAGCGGGAGGTACTGAGCAGTTCTTC. Translating it yields CASSWGLAGGTEQFF. The rearrangement joins TRBV5-5 to TRBJ2-1, with TRBD2 matching over 15 bases. V was pared by 3 bases and J by 9 bases, with 4 bases of the junction left unmatched. The CDR3 is 15 residues long. CDR1 SGHKS and CDR2 YYEKEE come from the germline V gene (reference sequence). Combining the CDR3 with reference TRBV5-5 and TRBJ2-1 gives the whole variable domain DAGVTQSPTHLIKTRGQQVTLRCSPISGHKSVSWYQQVLGQGPQFIFQYYEKEERGRGNFPDRFSARQFPNYSSELNVNALLLGDSALYLCASSWGLAGGTEQFFGPGTRLTVL.

The rearrangement uses TRBV28 and TRBJ2-2, with 15 bases lining up with TRBD2. CDR1 is MDHEN and CDR2 is SYDVKM in the germline V gene. The ends lost 4 bases at V and 0 bases at J; junction bases unmatched: 9. The CDR3 sequence is 20 residues long. The DNA for the CDR3 is TGTGCCAGCAGTTCAACCCCGGGACTAGCGGGAGGTCCGAACACCGGGGAGCTGTTTTTT. Protein sequence: CASSSTPGLAGGPNTGELFF.

This chain uses TRBV5-1 with TRBJ2-7, with 7 bases matching TRBD1. The V and J ends lost 4 bases and 0 bases, in that order; junction bases with no gene match: 4. The CDR3 length is 14 residues. Germline CDR1 and CDR2: SGHRS and YFSETQ. The CDR3 nucleotides read TGCGCCAGCAGCGTAGACAGGGTCTCCTACGAGCAGTACTTC. It yields the protein CASSVDRVSYEQYF.

In its sample, this clone was seen once. This chain connects TRBV5-5 to TRBJ2-7; 9 nucleotides line up with TRBD1. Unmatched junction bases numbered 6, after V lost 4 bases and J lost 4 bases. Germline loops: CDR1 SGHKS, CDR2 YYEKEE (reference sequence). This CDR3 region has 14 residues. CDR3 in DNA: TGTGCCAGCAGCCTGGGGGACAGGGAATACGAGCAGTACTTC. It codes for CASSLGDREYEQYF.

The rearrangement joins TRBV23-1 to TRBJ2-7; 11 bases map to TRBD1. TRBV23-1 counts as an open reading frame of uncertain function. The CDR3 spans 17 residues. After removal of 0 bases from V and 2 bases from J, the junction contained 6 bases not matched to a gene. The CDR3 DNA sequence: TGCGCCAGCAGTCAATCGAACCGGACAGGGGGCCCCTACGAGCAGTACTTC. Its protein is CASSQSNRTGGPYEQYF.

In DNA, the CDR3 is TGCAGCGTTGATCGGACAGGGTCCTATGGCTACACCTTC. This gives the protein CSVDRTGSYGYTF. The chain joins TRBV29-1 to TRBJ1-2, with TRBD1 matching 8 bases. The ends lost 3 bases at V and 4 bases at J; junction bases unmatched: 4. The CDR3 extends over 13 amino acids. CDR1 is SQVTM and CDR2 is ANQGSEA in the germline V gene.

This chain connects TRBV10-3 to TRBJ1-2; 8 bases are a match to TRBD1. This CDR3 is 13 amino acids long. The germline V gene encodes CDR1 ENHRY and CDR2 SYGVKD. Losses at the gene ends were 11 bases for V and 2 bases for J; bases not matched to a gene: 7. CDR3 residues: CAAVTGGNYGYTF. The CDR3 coding sequence is TGTGCCGCCGTAACAGGGGGGAACTATGGCTACACCTTC.

This clone was counted between two and nine times. The V gene is TRBV19, the J gene TRBJ2-6; D is ambiguous. The CDR3 spans 13 residues. The ends were cut back, 3 bases at V and 4 bases at J, with 4 bases in the middle. Germline V lookup: CDR1 LNHDA, CDR2 SQIVND (reference sequence). This CDR3 reads CASSMQGANVLTF. Here the CDR3 DNA reads TGTGCCAGTAGTATGCAGGGGGCCAACGTCCTGACTTTC. Complete variable domain (other parts from reference TRBV19 and TRBJ2-6): DGGITQSPKYLFRKEGQNVTLSCEQNLNHDAMYWYRQDPGQGLRLIYYSQIVNDFQKGDIAEGYSVSREKKESFPLTVTSAQKNPTAFYLCASSMQGANVLTFGAGSRLTVL.

The chain carries TRBV7-2 and TRBJ2-1, with a weak D call TRBD1 (6 bases). Trimming stripped 5 bases from V and 8 bases from J, with 16 bases between. Germline V gene sequence: CDR1 SGHTA, CDR2 FQGNSA. This CDR3 has 14 residues. In nucleotides, the CDR3 is TGTGCCAGCAGCCCCGACGGCAGGGGCGATGAGCAGTTCTTC. Translated: CASSPDGRGDEQFF. Together with reference TRBV7-2 and TRBJ2-1, the CDR3 gives the full variable domain: GAGVSQSPSNKVTEKGKDVELRCDPISGHTALYWYRQSLGQGLEFLIYFQGNSAPDKSGLPSDRFSAERTGGSVSTLTIQRTQQEDSAVYLCASSPDGRGDEQFFGPGTRLTVL.

In its sample, this clone was seen a few times. The chain recombines TRBV3-1 (or the pseudogene TRBV3-2) with TRBJ1-2; D gene ambiguous. The CDR3 totals 14 residues. Trimming removed 4 bases from V and 4 bases from J, with 13 bases in between. Germline V gene data show CDR1 as LGHDT and CDR2 as YNNKEL (reference sequence). The DNA for the CDR3 is TGTGCCAGCAGCCCCGACACGGGGATCTATGGCTACACCTTC. This translates into CASSPDTGIYGYTF.

The chain links TRBV15 to TRBJ2-7; 10 bases map to TRBD2. Germline lookup yields CDR1 LNHNV and CDR2 YYDKDF (reference sequence). V gave up 0 bases and J gave up 3 bases; unmatched junction bases: 5. This CDR3 contains 16 residues. Here the CDR3 reads CATSRDKAGGDYEQYF. CDR3 DNA: TGTGCCACCAGCAGAGATAAAGCGGGAGGGGACTACGAGCAGTACTTC.

This clone was observed a handful of times. The chain links TRBV27 to TRBJ1-5; TRBD1 agrees at 7 bases. This CDR3 has 16 amino acids. Germline CDR1 reads MNHEY; CDR2 reads SMNVEV (reference sequence). Trimming cost V 4 bases and J 1 base; bases outside gene matches: 7. The DNA of the CDR3 is TGTGCCAGCAGTTCCTCGGGGACAGCCAGCAATCAGCCCCAGCATTTT. Amino acid sequence: CASSSSGTASNQPQHF.

This clone was recorded only once. This chain uses TRBV28 with TRBJ2-3; D unclear. Germline V gives CDR1 MDHEN, CDR2 SYDVKM. The CDR3 is 13 amino acids. The V gene lost 1 base and the J gene lost 3 bases, with 5 bases spanning the gap. The CDR3 DNA reads as TGTGCCAGCAGTTTATCCCAGACAGATACGCAGTATTTT. As protein: CASSLSQTDTQYF.

The V call is TRBV28, the J call TRBJ1-3, with a tentative D call TRBD1 (5 bases). This CDR3 is built from 16 residues. Germline loops: CDR1 MDHEN, CDR2 SYDVKM. V lost 10 bases and J 0 bases, leaving 19 bases between the germline ends. CDR3: CATKGWGGSSGNTIYF. CDR3 nucleotide sequence: TGTGCCACCAAAGGGTGGGGGGGGAGCTCTGGAAACACCATATATTTT.

V usage is TRBV3-1 (or the pseudogene TRBV3-2) and J usage is TRBJ1-3, with D possibly matching TRBD1 (6 bases). Trimming pared 0 bases from V and 2 bases from J, leaving 11 bases between. Germline lookup yields CDR1 LGHDT and CDR2 YNNKEL (reference sequence). The length of the CDR3 is 16 residues. The CDR3 bases are TGTGCCAGCAGCCAAGATAAGGCAGGGGCTGGAAACACCATATATTTT. This encodes CASSQDKAGAGNTIYF.

The table lists this clone with a count of one. V and J are TRBV11-1 and TRBJ2-5; D is unclear. The CDR3 covers 15 residues. Germline V lookup: CDR1 SGHAT, CDR2 FQDESV (reference sequence). Trimming left V 5 bases short and J 4 bases short, with 17 bases between. The CDR3 DNA reads as TGTGCCAGCAGCGCAAATGTGAGGAGAGGAGAGACCCAGTACTTC. Translation: CASSANVRRGETQYF.

V is TRBV5-6 and J is TRBJ1-1; D is ambiguous. The CDR3 spans 14 residues. Deletions cut 1 base from V and 1 base from J, with 8 bases between. CDR1 SGHDT and CDR2 YYEEEE come from the germline V gene. The CDR3 reads CASSLQAANTEAFF. CDR3 bases: TGTGCCAGCAGCTTGCAGGCCGCGAACACTGAAGCTTTCTTT.

This rearrangement joins TRBV27 to TRBJ2-1; 9 bases map to TRBD2. V shed 3 bases, J shed 9 bases, and the junction held 6 bases outside the gene matches. The CDR3 is made up of 14 amino acids. Germline V gene sequence: CDR1 MNHEY, CDR2 SMNVEV (reference sequence). CDR3 protein: CASSFVAGASEQFF. CDR3 DNA: TGTGCCAGCAGTTTCGTAGCGGGGGCGAGTGAGCAGTTCTTC.

With respect to this clone: This CDR3 is also generated by other DNA sequences in the sample. The genes are TRBV19 and TRBJ2-2; D may be TRBD1 (6 bases). This CDR3 region has 13 residues. Germline-derived CDR1 and CDR2 are LNHDA and SQIVND (reference sequence). V was clipped by 2 bases and J by 5 bases, with 6 bases between them. DNA for the CDR3: TGTGCCAGTAGTATAAGGGGGACCGGGGAGCTGTTTTTT. As protein: CASSIRGTGELFF. Combining the CDR3 with reference TRBV19 and TRBJ2-2 gives the whole variable domain DGGITQSPKYLFRKEGQNVTLSCEQNLNHDAMYWYRQDPGQGLRLIYYSQIVNDFQKGDIAEGYSVSREKKESFPLTVTSAQKNPTAFYLCASSIRGTGELFFGEGSRLTVL.

The chain has TRBV18 and TRBJ1-1; tentatively, D is TRBD1 (6 bases). Per germline, CDR1 KGHSH and CDR2 LQKENI. This CDR3 spans 16 amino acids. With 3 bases removed from V and 3 bases from J, the gap between germline ends came to 17 bases. DNA of the CDR3: TGTGCCAGCTCACCTAAACAGGGCCTGGGGGACACTGAAGCTTTCTTT. Its translation: CASSPKQGLGDTEAFF.

J is TRBJ1-2 and V is TRBV28; the D is unclear. Per germline, CDR1 MDHEN and CDR2 SYDVKM. Between the trimmed V and J ends, which lost 7 bases and 2 bases, there was a span of 8 bases. CDR3 size: 12 residues. CDR3 in amino acids: CASNPTNYGYTF. The CDR3 coding sequence is TGTGCCAGCAATCCAACAAACTATGGCTACACCTTC.